This is a list of T cell receptor beta chains from one sample in a study of blood T cell repertoires in COVID-19. Clones were read by immunoSEQ multiplex PCR, and TCRdb kept only the in-frame ones, dropping some. The sample records approximately 400,000 clones, 87% being singletons. Sequenced: PBMCs or T cells enriched from blood (not recorded which). The receptors here all came from a man aged 30-40 years who had recovered from COVID-19. The CDR3 runs from the conserved cysteine through the conserved F or W. A D gene is named only where the DNA matches it firmly. Clone size, where shown, is once, few, many, or a class for clones that have expanded.

>16|NA|TRBJ1-3|NA|TRBV7-6
TGTGCCAGCAGCTTAGAACGTTGGCAGGGTCGAAACACCATATATTTT
CASSLERWQGRNTIYF
>14|NA|TRBJ1-2|NA|TRBV28
TGTGCCACCATTGGGGCAAGCCAGCACTATGGCTACACCTTC
CATIGASQHYGYTF
>15|NA|TRBJ1-6|TRBD1|TRBV28
TGTGCCAGCAGTCCCAGGACAGGACTGCGGTCACCCCTCCACTTT
CASSPRTGLRSPLHF
>17|NA|TRBJ1-5|TRBD1|TRBV10-2
TGCGCCAGCAGTGAGTCGAGGACAGGGGGAGGCAATCAGCCCCAGCATTTT
CASSESRTGGGNQPQHF
>14|NA|TRBJ2-7|TRBD1|TRBV5-1
TGCGCCAGCAAATTAACAGGGGCAACCTACGAGCAGTACTTC
CASKLTGATYEQYF
>17|NA|TRBJ1-3|NA|TRBV7-9
TGTGCCAGCAGCCTCTTAAGGGGCCTGAGCTCTGGAAACACCATATATTTT
CASSLLRGLSSGNTIYF
>16|NA|TRBJ2-5|NA|TRBV5-1
TGCGCCAGCAGCTTGGATGGAGGGCCCCCCCAAGAGACCCAGTACTTC
CASSLDGGPPQETQYF
>12|once|TRBJ2-7|NA|TRBV11-3
TGTGCCAGCAGTCTCGAAAGAGGGGAGCAGTACTTC
CASSLERGEQYF
>14|NA|TRBJ2-1|TRBD2|TRBV6-4
TGTGCCAGCAGTGACTCCCGGGGGGGGCATGAGCAGTTCTTC
CASSDSRGGHEQFF
>15|NA|TRBJ2-5|TRBD2|TRBV3-1/TRBV3-2
TGTGCCAGCAGCCCTCTAGCGGGGACGCAAGAGACCCAGTACTTC
CASSPLAGTQETQYF
>15|NA|TRBJ1-6|TRBD1|TRBV30
TGTGCCTGGAGTGTAACAGGGGGCGGAAATTCACCCCTCCACTTT
CAWSVTGGGNSPLHF
>14|NA|TRBJ2-1|NA|TRBV18
TGTGCCAGCTCACCACCCTCAGGTTACAATGAGCAGTTCTTC
CASSPPSGYNEQFF
>15|NA|TRBJ2-2|TRBD2|TRBV19
TGTGCCAGTAGAAAGGGACTAGCGGGTACCGGGGAGCTGTTTTTT
CASRKGLAGTGELFF
>15|NA|TRBJ2-1|TRBD2|TRBV19
TGTGCCAGTAGTAGGGGGGGGGTCCCTTACAATGAGCAGTTCTTC
CASSRGGVPYNEQFF
>16|NA|TRBJ1-3|TRBD1|TRBV12-5
TGTGCTAGTGGTTTGGCCGGACAGGGGAAGGGGAACACCATATATTTT
CASGLAGQGKGNTIYF
>16|NA|TRBJ2-1|TRBD2|TRBV7-2
TGTGCCAGCAGCTTAAGGCTAGCGGGGGGGGACAATGAGCAGTTCTTC
CASSLRLAGGDNEQFF
>14|NA|TRBJ2-7|TRBD2|TRBV6-2/TRBV6-3
TGTGCCAGCAGTCTTCCGGGACTAGTCTACGAGCAGTACTTC
CASSLPGLVYEQYF
>15|NA|TRBJ2-4|TRBD1|TRBV5-4
TGTGCCAGCAGTTTTTCGGGACAGGGTGGGGACATTCAGTACTTC
CASSFSGQGGDIQYF
>14|NA|TRBJ2-7|TRBD2|TRBV3-1/TRBV3-2
TGTGCCAGTTGGCAAGCGGGGGCTGACTACGAGCAGTACTTC
CASWQAGADYEQYF
>12|once|TRBJ2-7|NA|TRBV6-2/TRBV6-3
TGTGCCAGCAGTTACTCGATGAGAGAGCAGTACTTC
CASSYSMREQYF
>13|NA|TRBJ1-6|NA|TRBV5-5
TGTGCCAGCAGCTTTTGGAGAGATTCACCCCTCCACTTT
CASSFWRDSPLHF
>13|NA|TRBJ1-2|TRBD1|TRBV18
TGTGCCAGCTCACAGCAGGGGGCGCGTGGCTACACCTTC
CASSQQGARGYTF
>14|NA|TRBJ1-2|TRBD1|TRBV19
TGTGCCAGTAGTGCGGACAGGGGGCACTATGGCTACACCTTC
CASSADRGHYGYTF
>15|NA|TRBJ1-5|TRBD1|TRBV4-3
TGCGCCAGCAGCCAAGGGGACAGGGAGAATCAGCCCCAGCATTTT
CASSQGDRENQPQHF